These T cell receptor beta chains were read from a single sample in a study of blood T cells in healthy people across ages. TCRdb ran MiXCR on the 5' RACE reads and lists one entry per CDR3 protein. The data show about 930,000 distinct CDR3 sequences, with roughly 28% seen just once and roughly 10% held by the top ten. The same specimen was also included in a second study, on T cells of mothers and their children.

The sample consisted of blood. Receptors were obtained from a woman aged 40 to 50 in good health. CDR3s include the opening cysteine and the closing phenylalanine or tryptophan. Fields, in order: J gene, V gene, D gene, clone size, CDR3 protein, CDR3 DNA. The D gene is left open where the match is weak. Size is stated for part of the rows, as once, few or many counts, or as a class when the clone is expanded.

J: TRBJ2-6
V: TRBV5-6
D: TRBD1
size: -
CDR3: CASSLGTGSGANVLTF
DNA: TGTGCCAGCAGCCTCGGGACAGGGTCTGGGGCCAACGTCCTGACTTTC

J: TRBJ2-1
V: TRBV5-1
D: TRBD2
size: few
CDR3: CASSLDTSGGLNEQFF
DNA: TGCGCCAGCAGCTTGGACACTAGCGGGGGGTTGAATGAGCAGTTCTTC

J: TRBJ2-6
V: TRBV7-9
D: -
size: many
CDR3: CASSLERTQLPGANVLTF
DNA: TGTGCCAGCAGCTTAGAAAGGACACAACTGCCCGGGGCCAACGTCCTGACTTTC

J: TRBJ1-3
V: TRBV7-8
D: -
size: -
CDR3: CASSRGAGISGNTIYF
DNA: TGTGCCAGCAGCCGCGGGGCTGGAATCTCTGGAAACACCATATATTTT

J: TRBJ1-2
V: TRBV5-1
D: -
size: many
CDR3: CASSLAVGTLYGYTF
DNA: TGCGCCAGCAGCTTGGCCGTGGGGACCCTTTATGGCTACACCTTC

J: TRBJ1-1
V: TRBV12-3/TRBV12-4
D: TRBD1
size: many
CDR3: CASRRQGFIPEAFF
DNA: TGTGCCAGCAGGCGACAGGGATTTATCCCTGAAGCTTTCTTT

J: TRBJ1-4
V: TRBV25-1
D: TRBD1
size: -
CDR3: CASSDVGTVEKLFF
DNA: TGTGCCAGCAGTGATGTTGGGACAGTCGAAAAACTGTTTTTT

J: TRBJ2-7
V: TRBV7-8
D: TRBD1
size: few
CDR3: CASSLVPRGTYEQYF
DNA: TGTGCCAGCAGCTTAGTTCCCAGGGGGACCTACGAGCAGTACTTC

J: TRBJ2-2
V: TRBV28
D: -
size: -
CDR3: CASSGVTGELFF
DNA: TGTGCCAGCAGTGGGGTAACCGGGGAGCTGTTTTTT

J: TRBJ1-1
V: TRBV30
D: -
size: -
CDR3: CACQRGGRTEAFF
DNA: TGTGCCTGCCAAAGGGGGGGTCGGACTGAAGCTTTCTTT

J: TRBJ1-3
V: TRBV7-2
D: TRBD1
size: few
CDR3: CASSLVRGPGNTIYF
DNA: TGTGCCAGCAGCTTAGTCAGGGGGCCGGGAAACACCATATATTTT

J: TRBJ2-3
V: TRBV15
D: TRBD1
size: many
CDR3: CATSKGTGGTDTQYF
DNA: TGTGCCACCAGCAAAGGGACAGGGGGTACAGATACGCAGTATTTT

J: TRBJ1-2
V: TRBV5-1
D: -
size: -
CDR3: CASRQQGPYGYTF
DNA: TGCGCCAGCAGACAGCAGGGCCCCTATGGCTACACCTTC

J: TRBJ2-5
V: TRBV12-3/TRBV12-4
D: -
size: -
CDR3: CASRDRGLQETQYF
DNA: TGTGCCAGCAGAGACAGGGGACTACAAGAGACCCAGTACTTC

J: TRBJ2-7
V: TRBV5-8
D: TRBD1
size: few
CDR3: CASSRLINRGEEYEQYF
DNA: TGTGCCAGCAGCCGACTAATCAACAGGGGGGAGGAGTACGAGCAGTACTTC

J: TRBJ1-1
V: TRBV12-3/TRBV12-4
D: TRBD1
size: -
CDR3: CASRLGGQGTEAFF
DNA: TGTGCCAGCAGGTTAGGGGGCCAGGGGACTGAAGCTTTCTTT

J: TRBJ2-7
V: TRBV11-2
D: TRBD2
size: -
CDR3: CASSPTSGVAYEQYF
DNA: TGTGCCAGCAGCCCGACTAGCGGGGTCGCCTACGAGCAGTACTTC

J: TRBJ1-2
V: TRBV24-1
D: -
size: few
CDR3: CATSDRGTPNGYTF
DNA: TGTGCCACCAGTGATCGCGGGACTCCTAATGGCTACACCTTC

J: TRBJ2-7
V: TRBV11-1
D: TRBD1
size: many
CDR3: CASSLAQSQGAPYEQYF
DNA: TGTGCCAGCAGCTTAGCACAATCACAGGGGGCGCCTTACGAGCAGTACTTC

J: TRBJ2-7
V: TRBV7-2
D: TRBD1
size: many
CDR3: CASSLDRGSSYEQYF
DNA: TGTGCCAGCAGCTTAGACAGGGGCTCCTCCTACGAGCAGTACTTC

J: TRBJ1-3
V: TRBV9
D: TRBD1
size: -
CDR3: CASSVIPEGAAGNTIYF
DNA: TGTGCCAGCAGCGTGATACCCGAGGGGGCTGCTGGAAACACCATATATTTT

J: TRBJ1-1
V: TRBV6-4
D: -
size: -
CDR3: CASSGPARGQTNTEAFF
DNA: TGTGCCAGCAGTGGCCCAGCGCGGGGGCAGACGAACACTGAAGCTTTCTTT

J: TRBJ1-2
V: TRBV19
D: -
size: -
CDR3: CASTGTSYGYTF
DNA: TGTGCCAGTACAGGGACTTCCTATGGCTACACCTTC

J: TRBJ2-4
V: TRBV2
D: -
size: -
CDR3: CASSSVELAKNIQYF
DNA: TGTGCCAGCAGTTCAGTAGAACTAGCCAAAAACATTCAGTACTTC

J: TRBJ2-3
V: TRBV28
D: TRBD2
size: -
CDR3: CASSPSGTSGITDTQYF
DNA: TGTGCCAGCAGTCCCTCCGGGACTAGCGGGATCACAGATACGCAGTATTTT

J: TRBJ2-7
V: TRBV28
D: -
size: many
CDR3: CASSTGHLTYEQYF
DNA: TGTGCCAGCAGTACGGGACACCTAACCTACGAGCAGTACTTC

J: TRBJ2-1
V: TRBV20-1
D: -
size: -
CDR3: CSAREGGLSNEQFF
DNA: TGCAGTGCTAGAGAGGGGGGATTATCCAATGAGCAGTTCTTC

J: TRBJ2-5
V: TRBV20-1
D: TRBD2
size: -
CDR3: CSATIAGGPEETQYF
DNA: TGCAGTGCCACGATAGCGGGGGGGCCGGAAGAGACCCAGTACTTC

J: TRBJ2-7
V: TRBV20-1
D: TRBD1
size: few
CDR3: CSARPGQGLNEQYF
DNA: TGCAGTGCTAGACCGGGACAGGGTCTTAACGAGCAGTACTTC

J: TRBJ1-5
V: TRBV20-1
D: TRBD1
size: -
CDR3: CSARGYGTGLSNQPQHF
DNA: TGCAGTGCTAGAGGGTACGGGACAGGGCTTAGCAATCAGCCCCAGCATTTT

J: TRBJ2-6
V: TRBV7-2
D: -
size: -
CDR3: CASSLRLVGTLKDGANVLTF
DNA: TGTGCCAGCAGCTTACGTTTGGTGGGGACCCTTAAGGATGGGGCCAACGTCCTGACTTTC

J: TRBJ2-2
V: TRBV24-1
D: -
size: -
CDR3: CATSDRGMTGELFF
DNA: TGTGCCACCAGTGACAGGGGTATGACCGGGGAGCTGTTTTTT

J: TRBJ1-5
V: TRBV7-2
D: -
size: few
CDR3: CASSSGSSPNSNQPQHF
DNA: TGTGCCAGCAGCAGCGGTAGCAGCCCAAATAGCAATCAGCCCCAGCATTTT

J: TRBJ1-1
V: TRBV12-3/TRBV12-4
D: -
size: few
CDR3: CASSFDRSAFF
DNA: TGTGCCAGCAGTTTTGACAGATCAGCTTTCTTT

J: TRBJ2-7
V: TRBV28
D: -
size: many
CDR3: CASSLGSTPYEQYF
DNA: TGTGCCAGCAGTTTGGGGTCCACCCCATACGAGCAGTACTTC

J: TRBJ2-7
V: TRBV29-1
D: TRBD1
size: -
CDR3: CSVHFRDRGYEQYF
DNA: TGCAGCGTTCATTTCCGGGACAGGGGCTACGAGCAGTACTTC

J: TRBJ2-6
V: TRBV9
D: -
size: many
CDR3: CASSPRAAGANVLTF
DNA: TGTGCCAGCAGCCCTCGGGCGGCTGGGGCCAACGTCCTGACTTTC

J: TRBJ2-2
V: TRBV12-3/TRBV12-4
D: -
size: -
CDR3: CASSLRQGGGELFF
DNA: TGTGCCAGCAGTTTGCGGCAGGGCGGGGGGGAGCTGTTTTTT

J: TRBJ2-5
V: TRBV7-6
D: TRBD1
size: -
CDR3: CASSLVQGAYETQYF
DNA: TGTGCCAGCAGCTTAGTTCAGGGGGCATATGAGACCCAGTACTTC

J: TRBJ1-2
V: TRBV29-1
D: -
size: many
CDR3: CSVDIGAGNYGYTF
DNA: TGCAGCGTTGACATTGGGGCAGGGAACTATGGCTACACCTTC

J: TRBJ2-1
V: TRBV7-3
D: -
size: -
CDR3: CASSREGGGNEQFF
DNA: TGTGCCAGCAGCCGAGAGGGAGGGGGCAATGAGCAGTTCTTC

J: TRBJ2-7
V: TRBV2
D: TRBD2
size: few
CDR3: CANKAGLVSTYEQYF
DNA: TGTGCCAACAAAGCGGGGCTAGTCTCTACCTACGAGCAGTACTTC

J: TRBJ1-1
V: TRBV7-9
D: -
size: many
CDR3: CASSLPANTEAFF
DNA: TGTGCCAGCAGCTTACCAGCAAACACTGAAGCTTTCTTT

J: TRBJ1-1
V: TRBV29-1
D: -
size: few
CDR3: CTWSPEAFF
DNA: TGCACTTGGTCCCCTGAAGCTTTCTTT

J: TRBJ2-7
V: TRBV20-1
D: TRBD1
size: few
CDR3: CSARDQGDREQYF
DNA: TGCAGTGCTAGAGATCAGGGGGATCGGGAGCAGTACTTC

J: TRBJ1-2
V: TRBV29-1
D: TRBD1
size: -
CDR3: CSVEDWGGDRDHYGYTF
DNA: TGCAGCGTTGAAGATTGGGGGGGGGACAGGGACCACTATGGCTACACCTTC

J: TRBJ2-3
V: TRBV18
D: -
size: -
CDR3: CASSQLEDTQYF
DNA: TGTGCCAGCTCACAGCTTGAAGATACGCAGTATTTT

J: TRBJ2-3
V: TRBV3-1
D: TRBD2
size: many
CDR3: CASNLGLAGRDTQYF
DNA: TGTGCCAGCAACCTGGGACTAGCGGGGCGAGATACGCAGTATTTT

J: TRBJ1-1
V: TRBV28
D: TRBD1
size: few
CDR3: CASSFVRGSVDTEAFF
DNA: TGTGCCAGCAGTTTCGTCAGGGGGTCGGTGGACACTGAAGCTTTCTTT

J: TRBJ1-5
V: TRBV7-2
D: -
size: -
CDR3: CASSTTGLDQPQHF
DNA: TGTGCCAGCAGTACGACAGGCCTCGATCAGCCCCAGCATTTT